This T cell receptor beta chain was documented in a study of blood T cell repertoires in COVID-19. Looking at the study overall: PBMCs, B-cell-depleted T cells, or T cells provided the cDNA or gDNA that made up the material.

The CDR3 spans 17 residues. Germline CDR1 reads MGHRA; CDR2 reads YSYEKL. V dropped 4 bases and J dropped 6 bases, with 24 bases sitting between them. Study processing details: Amplification of reference gene primers was used by the study to estimate nucleated cell counts. The data were produced by immunoSEQ multiplex PCR, yet TCRdb's version contains in-frame clones alone and is incomplete. Clone size and the V and J calls come from that table; the DNA yielded D and trimming. The sample carries more than 95,000 clones, 80% to 85% recorded once. The chain combines TRBV4-1 with TRBJ1-2; TRBD1 might be the D (6 bases). The clonotype originates from a man in his sixties with acute or convalescent COVID-19. Sample: peripheral blood. CDR3 nucleotides: TGCGCCAGCAGCCGATTACACAGGGATTACGGGCTTAATGGCTACACCTTC. This gives the protein CASSRLHRDYGLNGYTF.